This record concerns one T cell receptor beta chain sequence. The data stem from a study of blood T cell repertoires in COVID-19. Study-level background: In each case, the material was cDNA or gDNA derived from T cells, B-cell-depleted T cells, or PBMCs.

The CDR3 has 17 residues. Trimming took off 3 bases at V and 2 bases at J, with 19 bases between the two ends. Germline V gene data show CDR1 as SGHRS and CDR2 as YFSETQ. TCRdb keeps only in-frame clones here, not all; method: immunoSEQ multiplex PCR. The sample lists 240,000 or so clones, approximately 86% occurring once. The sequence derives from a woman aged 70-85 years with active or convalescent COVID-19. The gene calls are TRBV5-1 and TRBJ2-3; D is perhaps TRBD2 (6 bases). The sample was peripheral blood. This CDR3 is CASSSAGTALHTDTQYF. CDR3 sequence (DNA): TGCGCCAGCAGCTCTGCGGGGACCGCCCTTCACACAGATACGCAGTATTTT.